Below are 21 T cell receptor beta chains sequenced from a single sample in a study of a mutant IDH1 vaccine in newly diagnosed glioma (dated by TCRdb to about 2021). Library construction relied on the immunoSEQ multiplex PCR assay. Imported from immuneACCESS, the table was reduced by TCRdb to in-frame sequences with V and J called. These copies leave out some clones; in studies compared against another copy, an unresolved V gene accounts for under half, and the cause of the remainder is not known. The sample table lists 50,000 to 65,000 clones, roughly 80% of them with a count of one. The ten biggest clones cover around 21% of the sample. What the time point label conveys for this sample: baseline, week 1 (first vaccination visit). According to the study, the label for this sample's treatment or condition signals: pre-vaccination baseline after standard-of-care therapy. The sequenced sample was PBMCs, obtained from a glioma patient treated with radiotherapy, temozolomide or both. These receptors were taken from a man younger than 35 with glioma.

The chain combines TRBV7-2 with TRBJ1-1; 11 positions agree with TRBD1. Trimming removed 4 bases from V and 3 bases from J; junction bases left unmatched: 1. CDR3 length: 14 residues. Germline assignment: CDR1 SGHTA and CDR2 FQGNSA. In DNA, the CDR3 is TGTGCCAGCAGCTGGACAGGGGGCCACACTGAAGCTTTCTTT. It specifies CASSWTGGHTEAFF.

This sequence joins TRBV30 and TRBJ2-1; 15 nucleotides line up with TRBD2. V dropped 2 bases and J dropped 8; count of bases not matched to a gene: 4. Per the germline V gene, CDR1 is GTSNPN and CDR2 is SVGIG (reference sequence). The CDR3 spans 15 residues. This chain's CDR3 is CAWSTGTSGGYEQFF. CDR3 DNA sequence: TGTGCCTGGAGTACCGGGACTAGCGGGGGGTATGAGCAGTTCTTC.

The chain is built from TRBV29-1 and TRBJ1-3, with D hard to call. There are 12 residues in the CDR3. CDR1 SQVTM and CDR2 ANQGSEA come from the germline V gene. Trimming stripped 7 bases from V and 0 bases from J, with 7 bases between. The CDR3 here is CSGRASGNTIYF. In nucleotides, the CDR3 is TGCAGCGGCCGCGCCTCTGGAAACACCATATATTTT.

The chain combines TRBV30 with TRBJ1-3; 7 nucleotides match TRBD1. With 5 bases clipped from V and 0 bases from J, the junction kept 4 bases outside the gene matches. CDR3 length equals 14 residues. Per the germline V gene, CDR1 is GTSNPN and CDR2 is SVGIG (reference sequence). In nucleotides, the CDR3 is TGTGCCTGGTCAGGGGGTGTCTCTGGAAACACCATATATTTT. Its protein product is CAWSGGVSGNTIYF.

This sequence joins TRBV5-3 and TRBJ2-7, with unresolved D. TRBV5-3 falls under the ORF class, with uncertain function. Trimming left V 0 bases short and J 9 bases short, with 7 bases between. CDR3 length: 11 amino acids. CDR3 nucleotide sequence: TGTGCCAGAAGCTTGGCCCCGGGGCAGTACTTC. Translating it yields CARSLAPGQYF.

This CDR3 reads CASSEYKGTDTQYF. In DNA form, the CDR3 reads TGTGCCAGCAGTGAATACAAAGGCACAGATACGCAGTATTTT. V gene TRBV25-1 combines with J gene TRBJ2-3; D is ambiguous. V dropped 0 bases and J dropped 1 base, with 5 bases sitting between them. This CDR3 is built from 14 residues. CDR1 and CDR2 (germline): MGHDK, SYGVNS.

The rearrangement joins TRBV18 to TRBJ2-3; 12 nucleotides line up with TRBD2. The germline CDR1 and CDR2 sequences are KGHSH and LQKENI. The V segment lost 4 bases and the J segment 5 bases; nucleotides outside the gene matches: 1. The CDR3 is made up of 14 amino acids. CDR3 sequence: CASSQGLAGDTQYF. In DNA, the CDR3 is TGTGCCAGCTCACAGGGACTAGCGGGAGATACGCAGTATTTT.

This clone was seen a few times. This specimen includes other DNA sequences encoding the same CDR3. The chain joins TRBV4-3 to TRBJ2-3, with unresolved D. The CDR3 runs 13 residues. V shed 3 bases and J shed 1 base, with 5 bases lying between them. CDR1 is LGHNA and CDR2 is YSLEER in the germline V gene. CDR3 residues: CASSHRGTDTQYF. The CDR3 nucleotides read TGCGCCAGCAGCCACCGAGGCACAGATACGCAGTATTTT.

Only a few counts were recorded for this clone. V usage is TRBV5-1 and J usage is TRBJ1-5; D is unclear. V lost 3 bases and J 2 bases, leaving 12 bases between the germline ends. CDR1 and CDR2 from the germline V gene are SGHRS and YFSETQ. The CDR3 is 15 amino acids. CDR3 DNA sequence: TGCGCCAGCAGCTGGGATGGGATTGGCAATCAGCCCCAGCATTTT. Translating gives CASSWDGIGNQPQHF.

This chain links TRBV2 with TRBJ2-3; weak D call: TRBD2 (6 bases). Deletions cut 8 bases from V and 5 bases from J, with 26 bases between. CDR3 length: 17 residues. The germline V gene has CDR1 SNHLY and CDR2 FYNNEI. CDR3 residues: CASGGVSSAPGIDTQYF. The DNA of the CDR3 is TGTGCCAGCGGAGGGGTTTCTAGCGCCCCGGGGATAGATACGCAGTATTTT.

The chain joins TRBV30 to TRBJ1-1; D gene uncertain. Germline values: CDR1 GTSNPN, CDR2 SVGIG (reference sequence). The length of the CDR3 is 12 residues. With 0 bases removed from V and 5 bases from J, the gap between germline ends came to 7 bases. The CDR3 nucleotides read TGTGCCTGGAGTGTACCTAAGACTGAAGCTTTCTTT. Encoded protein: CAWSVPKTEAFF.

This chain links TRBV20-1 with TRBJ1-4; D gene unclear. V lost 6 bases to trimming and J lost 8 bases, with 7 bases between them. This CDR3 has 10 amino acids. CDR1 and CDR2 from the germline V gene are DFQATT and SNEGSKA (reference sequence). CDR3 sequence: CSAVQEKLFF. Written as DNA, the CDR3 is TGCAGTGCGGTACAGGAAAAACTGTTTTTT.

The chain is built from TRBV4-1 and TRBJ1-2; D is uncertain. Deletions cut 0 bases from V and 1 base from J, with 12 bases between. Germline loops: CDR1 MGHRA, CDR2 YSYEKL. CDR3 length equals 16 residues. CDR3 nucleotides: TGCGCCAGCAGCCAAGATACCGGGTTTGGTAACTATGGCTACACCTTC. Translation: CASSQDTGFGNYGYTF.

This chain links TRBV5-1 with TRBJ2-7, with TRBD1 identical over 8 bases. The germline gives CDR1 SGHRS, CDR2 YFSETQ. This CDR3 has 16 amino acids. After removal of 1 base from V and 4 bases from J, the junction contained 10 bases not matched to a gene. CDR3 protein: CASSLQAGGPLYEQYF. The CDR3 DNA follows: TGCGCCAGCAGCTTGCAGGCAGGGGGCCCATTATACGAGCAGTACTTC.

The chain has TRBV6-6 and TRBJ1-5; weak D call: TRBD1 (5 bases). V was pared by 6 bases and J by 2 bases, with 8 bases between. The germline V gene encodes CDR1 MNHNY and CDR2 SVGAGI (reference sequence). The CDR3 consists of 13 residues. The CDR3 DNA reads TGTGCCAGCAGAGTCAGGGGCAATCAGCCCCAGCATTTT. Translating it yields CASRVRGNQPQHF.

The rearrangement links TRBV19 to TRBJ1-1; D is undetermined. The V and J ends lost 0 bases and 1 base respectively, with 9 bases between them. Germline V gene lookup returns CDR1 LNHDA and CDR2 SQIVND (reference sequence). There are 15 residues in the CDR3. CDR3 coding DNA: TGTGCCAGTAGTATAGATCTAGAAGAGAACACTGAAGCTTTCTTT. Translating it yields CASSIDLEENTEAFF.

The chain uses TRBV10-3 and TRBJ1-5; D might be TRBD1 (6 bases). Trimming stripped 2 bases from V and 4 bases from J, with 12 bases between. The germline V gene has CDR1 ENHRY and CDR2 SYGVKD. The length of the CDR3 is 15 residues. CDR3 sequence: CAISENAGVNQPQHF. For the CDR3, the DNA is TGTGCCATCAGTGAGAACGCAGGGGTTAATCAGCCCCAGCATTTT.

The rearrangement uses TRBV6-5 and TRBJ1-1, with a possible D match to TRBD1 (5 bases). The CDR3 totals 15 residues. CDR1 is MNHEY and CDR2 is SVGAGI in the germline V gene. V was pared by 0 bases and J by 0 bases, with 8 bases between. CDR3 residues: CASSYSGRLNTEAFF. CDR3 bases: TGTGCCAGCAGTTACTCGGGACGGTTGAACACTGAAGCTTTCTTT.

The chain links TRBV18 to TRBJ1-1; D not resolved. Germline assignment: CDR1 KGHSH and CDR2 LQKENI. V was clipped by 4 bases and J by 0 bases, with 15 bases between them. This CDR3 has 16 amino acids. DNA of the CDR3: TGTGCCAGCTCACTCCTCTCGACACTAATGAACACTGAAGCTTTCTTT. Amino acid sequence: CASSLLSTLMNTEAFF. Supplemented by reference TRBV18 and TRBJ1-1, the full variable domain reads NAGVMQNPRHLVRRRGQEARLRCSPMKGHSHVYWYRQLPEEGLKFMVYLQKENIIDESGMPKERFSAEFPKEGPSILRIQQVVRGDSAAYFCASSLLSTLMNTEAFFGQGTRLTVV.

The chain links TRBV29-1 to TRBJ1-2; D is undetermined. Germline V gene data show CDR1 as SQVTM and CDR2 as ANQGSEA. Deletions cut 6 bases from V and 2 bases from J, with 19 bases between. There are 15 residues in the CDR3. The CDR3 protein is CSVIIPSGPNYGYTF. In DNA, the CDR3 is TGCAGCGTGATAATACCGTCGGGCCCAAACTATGGCTACACCTTC.

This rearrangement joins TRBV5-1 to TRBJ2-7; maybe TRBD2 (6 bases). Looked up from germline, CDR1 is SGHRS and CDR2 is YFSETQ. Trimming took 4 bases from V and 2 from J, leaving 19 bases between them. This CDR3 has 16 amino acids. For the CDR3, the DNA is TGCGCCAGCAGCACCAGGACGGCTAGCGCAGCCTACGAGCAGTACTTC. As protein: CASSTRTASAAYEQYF.